This T cell receptor beta chain was identified in a study of T-cell reconstitution after alpha-beta-depleted transplantation in children. Study conclusions and caveats: Surviving recipient T cells and intrathymic progenitors accounted for some patients' high TCRbeta diversity at day 60. After one year, T-cell counts and TCRbeta diversity mostly came from new T cells. Expanded graft clones, several hundred of them, were reportedly the source of alpha-beta T cells about two months after transplant.

V was cut by 4 bases and J by 0 bases, with 14 bases left in between. This CDR3 region has 16 residues. From germline, CDR1 is ENHRY and CDR2 SYGVKD. This clonotype was counted only a few times. Its antigen is still unknown. Unique molecular identifiers featured in how the TCRbeta library was prepared. TCRdb reprocessed the PCR reads via MiXCR and lists one record per CDR3 protein. The table shows 450,000 to 600,000 distinct CDR3 sequences, with 10% to 15% occurring only once. The receptor was derived from a male patient aged 10 to 17 who had a stem cell transplant for acute myeloid leukemia, so the T cells may come from the graft donor. The sample here was PBMCs, mostly from graft donor cells, taken 360 days after TCRalphabeta/CD19-depleted stem cell transplant. The rearrangement uses TRBV10-3 and TRBJ2-3, with a tentative D call TRBD1 (5 bases). Here the CDR3 reads CAISAPGLISTDTQYF. The DNA of the CDR3 is TGTGCCATCAGTGCCCCAGGGTTGATCAGCACAGATACGCAGTATTTT.